The 30 T cell receptor beta chains presented below share a single source sample, sequenced in a study of beta chain features in type 1 diabetes. Study conclusions and caveats: People with Type 1 diabetes carried modestly yet significantly shorter TCRB CDR3s in all four CD4+ subsets.

Antigens of these TCRs are unknown. Expressed TCRB transcripts got sequenced, as all isolated RNA was reverse transcribed. Generated by immunoSEQ multiplex PCR, the TCRdb table keeps only in-frame clones and is missing some. The sample has a few hundred thousand clones; 8.5% to 10% are singletons. The source material was central memory CD4+ T cells from blood. These receptors all come from a man aged 25-45 years with type 1 diabetes.

This clone was seen more than once but under ten times. J is TRBJ2-5 and V is TRBV2; no clear D gene. V lost 4 bases and J lost 4, with 7 bases in between. This CDR3 is built from 12 residues. CDR1 is SNHLY and CDR2 is FYNNEI in the germline V gene. This CDR3 is CASSVRAETQYF. The CDR3 DNA reads TGTGCCAGCAGTGTTAGGGCAGAGACCCAGTACTTC.

There are a few counts of this clone. The genes are TRBV6-6 and TRBJ2-5; D possibly corresponds to TRBD2 (5 bases). Trimming took 10 bases from V and 4 from J, leaving 16 bases between them. The CDR3 is made up of 13 amino acids. CDR1 is MNHNY and CDR2 is SVGAGI in the germline V gene (reference sequence). The CDR3, as DNA: TGTGCCACCCGACCTTACGAGGGAGAGACCCAGTACTTC. Protein sequence: CATRPYEGETQYF.

The chain uses TRBV6-5 and TRBJ2-2; D remains unclear. Germline values: CDR1 MNHEY, CDR2 SVGAGI. This CDR3 region has 11 residues. V was clipped by 4 bases and J by 6 bases, with 3 bases between them. CDR3 nucleotide sequence: TGTGCCAGCAGTTCCCCCGGGGAGCTGTTTTTT. It specifies CASSSPGELFF.

There are a few counts of this clone. The chain recombines TRBV28 with TRBJ2-4; 8 bases map to TRBD1. The ends lost 5 bases at V and 9 bases at J; junction bases unmatched: 12. In germline, CDR1 is MDHEN, CDR2 SYDVKM. There are 15 residues in the CDR3. The CDR3 spells CASSRTGTPAGIQYF. The CDR3 DNA is TGTGCCAGCAGTCGGACAGGGACCCCCGCCGGCATTCAGTACTTC.

There are many counts of this clone. The chain employs TRBV5-1 and TRBJ2-7; D is ambiguous. The V gene's germline CDR1 is SGHRS and CDR2 YFSETQ. The CDR3 runs 15 residues. Trimming removed 0 bases from V and 6 bases from J, with 16 bases in between. The CDR3 sequence is CASSLEGPGVGEQYF. The DNA of the CDR3 is TGCGCCAGCAGCTTGGAAGGGCCCGGCGTGGGCGAGCAGTACTTC.

The J gene is TRBJ2-3, the V gene TRBV27, with TRBD1 as a possible D gene (6 bases). The CDR3 has 17 residues. Looked up from germline, CDR1 is MNHEY and CDR2 is SMNVEV (reference sequence). Trimming pared 6 bases from V and 4 bases from J, leaving 23 bases between. The CDR3 nucleotides are TGTGCCAGCAGCGCCCCGACGTTGGGGGCCTGGGCAGATACGCAGTATTTT. Its translation: CASSAPTLGAWADTQYF.

At least ten counts were recorded for this clone. The chain combines TRBV7-3 with TRBJ2-3, with D perhaps TRBD2 (6 bases). V was trimmed by 3 bases and J by 0 bases, leaving 10 bases between them. The V gene's germline CDR1 is SGHTA and CDR2 FQGTGA. This CDR3 region has 15 residues. CDR3 sequence: CASSLGGLSTDTQYF. CDR3 sequence (DNA): TGTGCCAGCAGCTTGGGCGGACTAAGCACAGATACGCAGTATTTT.

The chain recombines TRBV19 with TRBJ2-7; 9 bases agree with TRBD1. V was pared by 5 bases and J by 2 bases, with 10 bases of the junction left unmatched. The germline V gene has CDR1 LNHDA and CDR2 SQIVND (reference sequence). The CDR3 is 16 residues long. CDR3 in DNA: TGTGCCAGTAGTGACCCAAGGGGGACAGGGCCCTACGAGCAGTACTTC. Translating gives CASSDPRGTGPYEQYF.

This clone was counted between two and nine times. This chain uses TRBV27 with TRBJ2-7; the D is unclear. Trimming pared 7 bases from V and 1 base from J, leaving 11 bases between. Germline CDR1 MNHEY, CDR2 SMNVEV (reference sequence). The CDR3 spans 13 residues. The CDR3 loop reads CASTSSGSYEQYF. For the CDR3, the DNA is TGTGCCAGCACGTCCTCAGGTTCCTACGAGCAGTACTTC.

The rearrangement links TRBV7-9 to TRBJ1-1; 9 bases are shared with TRBD1. In germline, CDR1 is SEHNR, CDR2 FQNEAQ (reference sequence). Unmatched junction bases numbered 7, after V lost 5 bases and J lost 0 bases. The CDR3 sequence is 16 residues long. This CDR3 reads CASSRGTGPMNTEAFF. The DNA for the CDR3 is TGTGCCAGCAGCCGCGGGACAGGGCCAATGAACACTGAAGCTTTCTTT.

V usage is TRBV6-5 and J usage is TRBJ1-2; D gene ambiguous. This CDR3 spans 11 amino acids. V lost 8 bases and J 4 bases, leaving 8 bases between the germline ends. The germline gives CDR1 MNHEY, CDR2 SVGAGI. This chain's CDR3 is CASGDIYGYTF. The CDR3 nucleotides are TGTGCCAGCGGGGATATCTATGGCTACACCTTC.

This clone was found a few times. V usage is TRBV5-1 and J usage is TRBJ2-7, with a possible D match to TRBD2 (5 bases). Germline CDR1 and CDR2: SGHRS and YFSETQ. Trimming cost V 1 base and J 7 bases, with 18 bases left between them. The CDR3 length is 15 residues. CDR3 protein: CASSLRGPQRKEQYF. The CDR3 coding sequence is TGCGCCAGCAGCTTGAGAGGGCCACAAAGGAAGGAGCAGTACTTC.

The chain joins TRBV28 to TRBJ2-7; TRBD2 agrees at 7 bases. With 4 bases clipped from V and 2 bases from J, the junction kept 8 bases outside the gene matches. There are 15 residues in the CDR3. The germline CDR1 and CDR2 sequences are MDHEN and SYDVKM. The CDR3 spells CASSSHGRSPYEQYF. The CDR3 nucleotides read TGTGCCAGCAGTTCCCACGGGAGGTCCCCCTACGAGCAGTACTTC.

The chain combines TRBV5-6 with TRBJ1-2, with 7 bases fitting TRBD1. V trimming: 3 bases; J trimming: 3 bases; junction bases outside the gene matches: 11. This CDR3 contains 16 residues. Germline V CDR1 and CDR2: SGHDT, YYEEEE. The CDR3 loop reads CASSSADREAYYGYTF. The CDR3 DNA follows: TGTGCCAGCAGCTCCGCCGACAGGGAAGCGTACTATGGCTACACCTTC.

The chain links TRBV29-1 to TRBJ2-2; D is ambiguous. The CDR3 runs 14 residues. Trimming shortened V by 6 bases and J by 6 bases, and 17 bases separated the two germline ends. Per germline, CDR1 SQVTM and CDR2 ANQGSEA. CDR3 amino acids: CSVLPGQYPGELFF. The CDR3 DNA follows: TGCAGCGTCCTACCCGGGCAATACCCCGGGGAGCTGTTTTTT.

This clone was counted between two and nine times. The chain employs TRBV7-8 and TRBJ2-3; D unresolved. The CDR3 contains 15 residues. The germline CDR1 and CDR2 sequences are SGHVS and FQNEAQ. V lost 7 bases and J 5 bases, leaving 19 bases between the germline ends. The CDR3 DNA is TGTGCCAGCAACCCCCCGGGTGGGGAAGGAGATACGCAGTATTTT. Its protein is CASNPPGGEGDTQYF.

CDR3 DNA sequence: TGTGCCAGTAGAGGGACAGGTCGAATTGGGACCCAGTACTTC. Translated, it gives CASRGTGRIGTQYF. The gene calls are TRBV19 and TRBJ2-5, with 8 bases that match TRBD1. J was trimmed by 7 bases and V by 6 bases; bases with no gene match: 10. The germline V gene has CDR1 LNHDA and CDR2 SQIVND (reference sequence). CDR3 size: 14 residues.

This clone was counted at least ten times. The chain employs TRBV7-9 and TRBJ1-2; tentative D call: TRBD1 (5 bases). Trimming cost V 5 bases and J 7 bases, with 11 bases left between them. This CDR3 has 12 residues. Germline CDR1 is SEHNR and CDR2 is FQNEAQ (reference sequence). The CDR3 here is CASSHGQLGYTF. CDR3 nucleotides: TGTGCCAGCAGCCATGGACAACTTGGCTACACCTTC.

This clone was detected ten times or more. The rearrangement links TRBV11-1 to TRBJ2-7; possibly TRBD1 for D (6 bases). Trimming stripped 5 bases from V and 3 bases from J, with 17 bases between. CDR3 size: 15 residues. Germline lookup yields CDR1 SGHAT and CDR2 FQDESV (reference sequence). CDR3 in amino acids: CASSLVQGSYYEQYF. Here the CDR3 DNA reads TGTGCCAGCAGCCTAGTACAGGGCTCATACTACGAGCAGTACTTC.

The V gene is TRBV2, the J gene TRBJ1-1; D remains unclear. Per the germline V gene, CDR1 is SNHLY and CDR2 is FYNNEI. V was cut by 7 bases and J by 0 bases, with 3 bases left in between. The CDR3 sequence is 11 residues long. The CDR3 DNA follows: TGTGCCAGCATGATGAACACTGAAGCTTTCTTT. Residues: CASMMNTEAFF.

The CDR3 nucleotides read TGTGCCAGTAGTATCTGGGCTAGCGGGACACAAGAGACCCAGTACTTC. This gives the protein CASSIWASGTQETQYF. This chain joins TRBV19 and TRBJ2-5, with TRBD2 matching over 9 bases. Germline V gene sequence: CDR1 LNHDA, CDR2 SQIVND (reference sequence). This CDR3 contains 16 residues. With 3 bases clipped from V and 2 bases from J, the junction kept 7 bases outside the gene matches.

This clone was observed many times. This sequence joins TRBV6-5 and TRBJ1-1; D gene unclear. CDR1 and CDR2 (germline): MNHEY, SVGAGI. Deletions cut 0 bases from V and 0 bases from J, with 8 bases between. This CDR3 has 15 residues. CDR3 sequence: CASSYSQVVNTEAFF. CDR3 DNA: TGTGCCAGCAGTTACTCGCAGGTAGTGAACACTGAAGCTTTCTTT.

This clone came up a few times. The rearrangement uses TRBV7-9 and TRBJ1-5; D not certain. Germline lookup yields CDR1 SEHNR and CDR2 FQNEAQ (reference sequence). This CDR3 comprises 12 residues. The V and J ends lost 3 bases and 5 bases respectively, with 5 bases between them. The CDR3 nucleotides are TGTGCCAGCAGCTTGGGTCATCAGCCCCAGCATTTT. Amino acid sequence: CASSLGHQPQHF.

This clone was observed many times. The chain links TRBV5-1 to TRBJ2-1; 9 nucleotides match TRBD1. Unmatched junction bases numbered 9, after V lost 4 bases and J lost 4 bases. The CDR3 length is 16 residues. Germline CDR1 reads SGHRS; CDR2 reads YFSETQ. CDR3 bases: TGCGCCAGCAGCCCTATTAACAGGGGGCCGTACAATGAGCAGTTCTTC. It yields the protein CASSPINRGPYNEQFF.

This clone was recorded at least ten times. The chain joins TRBV4-3 to TRBJ2-3, with D perhaps TRBD2 (5 bases). The V gene's germline CDR1 is LGHNA and CDR2 YSLEER. The CDR3 is 16 amino acids. V dropped 0 bases and J dropped 2 bases, with 12 bases sitting between them. The CDR3 nucleotides read TGCGCCAGCAGCCAAGAGTTCAGCGGACCCACAGATACGCAGTATTTT. Translating it yields CASSQEFSGPTDTQYF.

This clone was counted a few times. This rearrangement joins TRBV9 to TRBJ2-7; 7 bases agree with TRBD1. Trimming at V came to 0 bases and at J to 7 bases, leaving 4 bases not matched to a gene. Germline CDR1 SGDLS, CDR2 YYNGEE. This CDR3 has 13 residues. CDR3 loop: CASSVEQGMEQYF. CDR3 in DNA: TGTGCCAGCAGCGTAGAACAGGGGATGGAGCAGTACTTC.

The CDR3 bases are TGTGCCAGCAGCCCAGCACGGGGAAATGAGCAGTTCTTC. It encodes CASSPARGNEQFF. V usage is TRBV11-2 and J usage is TRBJ2-1, with D possibly matching TRBD2 (5 bases). Germline CDR1 and CDR2: SGHAT and FQNNGV. V shed 5 bases and J shed 7 bases, with 12 bases lying between them. CDR3 length: 13 residues. Based on the CDR3 plus reference TRBV11-2 and TRBJ2-1, the full variable domain is EAGVAQSPRYKIIEKRQSVAFWCNPISGHATLYWYQQILGQGPKLLIQFQNNGVVDDSQLPKDRFSAERLKGVDSTLKIQPAKLEDSAVYLCASSPARGNEQFFGPGTRLTVL.

This clone was detected only a few times. This chain joins TRBV7-2 and TRBJ1-1; no reliable D call. Germline V gene lookup returns CDR1 SGHTA and CDR2 FQGNSA. The CDR3 is 13 amino acids. Trimming cost V 3 bases and J 4 bases, with 9 bases left between them. The CDR3, as DNA: TGTGCCAGCAGCTTCGAGGTGGCCACTGAAGCTTTCTTT. It yields the protein CASSFEVATEAFF.

About this clone itself: This sample also contains other DNA sequences that code for the same CDR3. The V and J genes are TRBV28 and TRBJ1-5; D gene uncertain. The CDR3 covers 14 residues. Germline values: CDR1 MDHEN, CDR2 SYDVKM. Trimming pared 4 bases from V and 5 bases from J, leaving 12 bases between. The CDR3 DNA follows: TGTGCCAGCAGTTCGGGTCAGATTTATCAGCCCCAGCATTTT. Translating gives CASSSGQIYQPQHF.

This chain connects TRBV11-3 to TRBJ2-2; D is ambiguous. The CDR3 runs 15 residues. Trimming pared 6 bases from V and 5 bases from J, leaving 16 bases between. CDR1 and CDR2 (germline): SGHNT, YENEEA. The CDR3 DNA reads as TGTGCCAGCAGTGGAGCCCAGCTCGGGACCGGGGAGCTGTTTTTT. It is translated as CASSGAQLGTGELFF.